A selection of T cell receptor beta chains follows, all from one sample in a study of T cell changes during pregnancy in multiple sclerosis. Method: immunoSEQ multiplex PCR; TCRdb's copy keeps in-frame clones and lacks some. The table includes approximately 50,000 clones, 80% to 95% detected once. The sequencing here drew on CD4+ T cells from peripheral blood mononuclear cells, taken after pregnancy. Receptor source: a female donor with multiple sclerosis, enrolled in a pregnancy study. Each CDR3 is given with its conserved first and last residue. The D gene is left open where the match is weak. The listing skips clone size in some rows; elsewhere it reads once, few, many or a size class.

TRBJ1-2 TRBV19 . . TGTGCCAGTAGTATAGGGCCGGGAACGTATGTCTATGGCTACACCTTC CASSIGPGTYVYGYTF
TRBJ1-2 TRBV29-1 . . TGCAGCGTTGCAGGGGCTAACTATGGCTACACCTTC CSVAGANYGYTF
TRBJ2-7 TRBV5-4 . . TGTGCCAGCAGCTCCTCGGAGAGAGACGAGCAGTACTTC CASSSSERDEQYF
TRBJ2-2 TRBV18 . TRBD1 TGTGCCAGCTCACCAGGAGGGACAGGGGGCACCGGGGAGCTGTTTTTT CASSPGGTGGTGELFF
TRBJ1-4 TRBV19 once . TGTGCCAGTAGATCGGGGTCGAATGAAAAACTGTTTTTT CASRSGSNEKLFF
TRBJ1-1 TRBV27 once TRBD1 TGTGCCAGCAGTTTAAGGGACAGGGGAAACACTGAAGCTTTCTTT CASSLRDRGNTEAFF
TRBJ2-7 TRBV18 . . TGTGCCAGCTCACCGGGCGGAGGAACGGCCCACGAGCAGTACTTC CASSPGGGTAHEQYF
TRBJ2-3 TRBV4-2 . TRBD2 TGTGCCAGCAGCCAAGCTCCCTTAGCGGGAGGGCCCCCAGATACGCAGTATTTT CASSQAPLAGGPPDTQYF
TRBJ1-3 TRBV29-1 . TRBD1 TGCAGCGGGGGACAGGGCGGAAACACCATATATTTT CSGGQGGNTIYF
TRBJ1-2 TRBV6-5 . TRBD1 TGTGCCAGCTCCCTTGACAGGGGTACTGGCTACACCTTC CASSLDRGTGYTF
TRBJ2-1 TRBV5-4 . . TGTGCCAGCAGCCCCTCCCCCCCACTAGACGGCTTGGGCGAGCAGTTCTTC CASSPSPPLDGLGEQFF
TRBJ1-1 TRBV5-5 . . TGTGCCAGCAGCTTGTATCGGGGGGTCAACACTGAAGCTTTCTTT CASSLYRGVNTEAFF
TRBJ1-4 TRBV6-5 . . TGTGCCAGCAGTTACTCGGGCCGAGCAACTAATGAAAAACTGTTTTTT CASSYSGRATNEKLFF
TRBJ1-6 TRBV15 . . TGTGCCACCAGCAGAGATCTCCGCACCCGGACAGTTAATTCACCCCTCCACTTT CATSRDLRTRTVNSPLHF
TRBJ1-2 TRBV5-4 . TRBD1 TGTGCCAGCAGCTTAAGAGGGGGCGTTTTCTATGGCTACACCTTC CASSLRGGVFYGYTF
TRBJ2-7 TRBV12-5 once . TGTGCTAGTGGTTTGGCGCTCATCCCCAGGGTTAGCTCCTACGAGCAGTACTTC CASGLALIPRVSSYEQYF
TRBJ2-7 TRBV5-1 . . TGCGCCAGCACCAACTCCCTCTCTAGGGAGCAGTACTTC CASTNSLSREQYF
TRBJ2-7 TRBV28 once TRBD2 TGTGCCAGCAGGGATAGCGGGAGGGCGGCTAGCGAGCAGTACTTC CASRDSGRAASEQYF
TRBJ2-3 TRBV6-1 . TRBD1 TGTGCCAGCGGGGACAGGGCGGCAGATACGCAGTATTTT CASGDRAADTQYF
TRBJ2-1 TRBV5-1 . . TGCGCCAGCAGCTTTTACAGGGAAGAATCGCTTTTCTTC CASSFYREESLFF
TRBJ1-1 TRBV5-1 once . TGCGCCAGCAGCAAGGGGGGGAGAACTGAAGCTTTCTTT CASSKGGRTEAFF
TRBJ2-1 TRBV5-4 . . TGTGCCAGCAGCGCCCCTGAGGGCGAGCAGTTCTTC CASSAPEGEQFF
TRBJ2-1 TRBV7-9 once TRBD1 TGTGCCAGCAGCTTACGACAGGGCTACAATGAGCAGTTCTTC CASSLRQGYNEQFF
TRBJ2-6 TRBV21-1 . . TGTGCCGACCTGGGGGACAGGGGGCAGGGTGGGGCCAACGTCCTGACTTTC CADLGDRGQGGANVLTF
TRBJ2-1 TRBV7-2 . . TGTGCCAGCAGCGTGAAACTAAATGAGCAGTTCTTC CASSVKLNEQFF
TRBJ2-7 TRBV5-1 few . TGCGCCAGCAGCTTGGGGCGGGGGCAGGGCTACGAGCAGTACTTC CASSLGRGQGYEQYF
TRBJ1-2 TRBV7-2 . . TGTGCCAGCAGCCCGCTGGGGGGTGCATATGGCTACACCTTC CASSPLGGAYGYTF
TRBJ1-4 TRBV28 . TRBD1 TGTGCCAGCAGGGACAGGGGCCGTGAAAAACTGTTTTTT CASRDRGREKLFF
TRBJ2-3 TRBV5-8 . TRBD1 TGTGCCAGCAGCAGGGGACAGCCCACAGATACGCAGTATTTT CASSRGQPTDTQYF
TRBJ2-7 TRBV18 . TRBD1 TGTGCCAGCTCACCACCGGGACAGCCCCTTCCAAGGTACTTC CASSPPGQPLPRYF
TRBJ2-3 TRBV4-1 . TRBD2 TGCGCCAGCAGCCAAGGGCCCGCTCCGGGACTAGCGGGAGGGCCTTTTCAGGATACGCAGTATTTT CASSQGPAPGLAGGPFQDTQYF
TRBJ1-2 TRBV6-1 . . TGTGCCAGCAGCGAAAAGGGGGACACGAACTATGGCTACACCTTC CASSEKGDTNYGYTF
TRBJ2-7 TRBV27 . TRBD1 TGTGCCAGCAGTCCTCCGGGACAGATAAGCTACGAGCAGTACTTC CASSPPGQISYEQYF
TRBJ1-1 TRBV7-9 . . TGTGCCAGCAGCCAGAGGGTAAACACTGAAGCTTTCTTT CASSQRVNTEAFF
TRBJ2-2 TRBV6-1 . . TGTGCCGGCAGGGTAGCCGGGGAGCTGTTTTTT CAGRVAGELFF
TRBJ1-4 TRBV11-2 . . TGTGCCAGCAGCTTATCTTATTCGGGAGAAAAACTGTTTTTT CASSLSYSGEKLFF
TRBJ2-6 TRBV18 . . TGTGCCAGCTCACCACAGGGGGTGGCTGGGGCCAACGTCCTGACTTTC CASSPQGVAGANVLTF
TRBJ1-1 TRBV5-1 . . TGCGCCAGCAGCTTAGCAGGGGCGGTGAACACTGAAGCTTTCTTT CASSLAGAVNTEAFF
TRBJ1-1 TRBV19 . . TGTGCCACGCTTTACAGCCGAACGACTGAAGCTTTCTTT CATLYSRTTEAFF
TRBJ1-4 TRBV19 . . TGTGCCAGTAGTTGGGCAGGGGCCCTCTTGGGGGAAAAACTGTTTTTT CASSWAGALLGEKLFF
TRBJ2-2 TRBV10-2 . . TGCGCCAGCAAGAGGGGAGGAATATCGAACACCGGGGAGCTGTTTTTT CASKRGGISNTGELFF